This T cell receptor beta chain was documented in a study of T cells in tuberculosis (dated by TCRdb to the late 2010s). At the level of the whole study: The study combined CD1B tetramers and high-throughput TCR immunosequencing to characterize T cells specific for the mycobacterial lipid antigen glucose monomycolate (GMM). IGRA-negative adolescents, IGRA-positive adolescents with latent tuberculosis and adults with active tuberculosis, ten per group, were compared in a South African clinical cohort.

This clone was observed once. The specificity of this receptor is unknown. Base qualities are missing; no much larger clone stands one base away. What the study reported, not specific to this receptor: Smaller NN-distances were partly driven by shorter CDR3-alpha lengths in active tuberculosis patients, and statistical significance was not reached for the TCR-beta difference. Which clinical samples got chosen depended on the availability of cryopreserved specimens, and the active tuberculosis cases were adults, whereas the controls were adolescents. Compared with IGRA-negative controls, TCR-alpha repertoires from active tuberculosis had smaller mean NN-distances to GMM-specific TCRs, which suggests that these TCRs underwent clonal expansion. Using GEM motif frequencies, a classifier achieved about 70% accuracy, whereas a classifier built on the diverse GMM-specific repertoire got to approximately 87% accuracy (AUROC around 0.89).

At study entry, a tuberculin skin test and the QuantiFERON-TB GOLD In-Tube IGRA were used to screen adolescents for latent tuberculosis infection. Immunosequencing was performed on unsorted cryopreserved PBMC, with 90,000 to 100,000 T cells per clinical donor covered on average. Eleven high schools in the Worcester region of the Western Cape, South Africa, served as enrollment sites for adolescents aged 12 to 18 years. Ten adolescents infected with M. tuberculosis and approximately ten uninfected adolescents were chosen and matched for age and sex. PBMC from adolescents were isolated by density centrifugation from freshly drawn heparinized blood and then cryopreserved. The immunoSEQ multiplex PCR assay was used to generate TCR libraries, with TCR-beta and/or TCR-alpha/delta assays applied to each sample. The amplified TCR libraries were sequenced using the Illumina high-throughput platform. Turning to the authors' computational methods: Clustering and dimensionality reduction relied on pairwise TCRdist distances among GMM-specific receptors from T cells that were either sorted ex vivo or expanded in vitro. Each clinical repertoire received a mean NN-distance score, defined as the average TCRdist to the nearest 10% of tetramer-positive reference sequences. To compute GEM TCR motif frequency, the fraction of unique TCRs matching known GEM sequences by V/J usage and CDR3 length was calculated. Linear discriminant analysis with leave-one-out cross-validation, implemented in scikit-learn, was used to classify active tuberculosis. Sourced from immuneACCESS, this table was stored by TCRdb with only in-frame sequences that have V and J called. A share of the clones is absent; for the studies checked, an unresolved V gene accounts for under half, and the remainder has no known explanation. The V and J calls and clone size are taken from that table; D and trimming were inferred from the DNA. Present in this sample are about 30,000 clones, 85% to 90% of which were seen just once. Together, the top ten hold around 5.7% of the sample.

This receptor was obtained from a donor between 10 and 29 years old with latent tuberculosis or without tuberculosis infection. The sequencing sample was made of PBMCs.

At the DNA level, the sequence is TGCGCCAGCAGCCCTTGGGGTGGGACAGGGATATCAGATACGCAGTATTTT. It translates to CASSPWGGTGISDTQYF. Rearrangement joined TRBV4-1 to TRBJ2-3, with 9 bases aligning to TRBD1. The germline V gene supplies CDR1 MGHRA and CDR2 YSYEKL. Here V drops 4 bases and J drops 4 bases, and the junction holds 12 bases not matched to any gene. The CDR3 goes from the cysteine to the phenylalanine over 17 residues. The kept DNA is CDR3 alone, 51 bases in frame from the first base.